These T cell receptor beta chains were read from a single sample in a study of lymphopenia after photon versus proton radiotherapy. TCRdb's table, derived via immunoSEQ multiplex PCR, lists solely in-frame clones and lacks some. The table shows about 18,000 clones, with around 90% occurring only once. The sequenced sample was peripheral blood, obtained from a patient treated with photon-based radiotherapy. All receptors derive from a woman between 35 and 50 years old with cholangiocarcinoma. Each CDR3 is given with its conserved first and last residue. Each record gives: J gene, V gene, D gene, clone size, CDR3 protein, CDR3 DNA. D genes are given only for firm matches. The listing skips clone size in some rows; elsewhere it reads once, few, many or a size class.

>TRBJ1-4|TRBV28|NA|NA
CASSSGSINEKLFF
TGTGCCAGCAGTTCGGGCAGCATTAATGAAAAACTGTTTTTT
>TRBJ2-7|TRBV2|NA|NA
CASRENSYEQYF
TGTGCCAGCAGGGAAAACTCCTACGAGCAGTACTTC
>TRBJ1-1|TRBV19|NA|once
CASSMTGGGTEAFF
TGTGCCAGTAGTATGACAGGCGGGGGGACTGAAGCTTTCTTT
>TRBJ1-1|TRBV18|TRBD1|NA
CASSPTTGGTEAFF
TGTGCCAGCTCACCAACGACAGGGGGCACTGAAGCTTTCTTT
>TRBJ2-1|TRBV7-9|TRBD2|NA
CASSEGVAGVRGHEQFF
TGTGCCAGCAGCGAAGGGGTAGCGGGAGTTCGCGGCCATGAGCAGTTCTTC
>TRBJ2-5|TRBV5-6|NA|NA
CASSSSTWSLQETQYF
TGTGCCAGCAGCTCCTCCACTTGGTCCCTCCAAGAGACCCAGTACTTC
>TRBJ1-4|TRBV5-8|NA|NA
CASSFRGANEKLFF
TGTGCCAGCAGCTTTAGGGGGGCTAATGAAAAACTGTTTTTT
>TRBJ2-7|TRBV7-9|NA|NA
CASSFHRDTNYEQYF
TGTGCCAGCAGCTTTCACCGGGACACGAACTACGAGCAGTACTTC
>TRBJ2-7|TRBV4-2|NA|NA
CASSQVGGSEQYF
TGTGCCAGCAGCCAAGTCGGCGGGTCCGAGCAGTACTTC
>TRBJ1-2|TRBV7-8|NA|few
CASSLDGPTGYTF
TGTGCCAGCAGCTTAGATGGGCCGACTGGCTACACCTTC
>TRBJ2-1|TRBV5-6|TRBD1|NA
CASSFGTGGLNEQFF
TGTGCCAGCAGCTTCGGGACAGGGGGCTTGAATGAGCAGTTCTTC
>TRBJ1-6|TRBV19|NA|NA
CASRSRPMGGSDNSPLHF
TGTGCCAGTAGGTCCAGACCGATGGGTGGATCCGATAATTCACCCCTCCACTTT
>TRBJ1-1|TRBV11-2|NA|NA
CASSFLNTEAFF
TGTGCCAGCAGCTTTTTAAACACTGAAGCTTTCTTT
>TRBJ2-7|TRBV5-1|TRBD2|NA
CASSPLAGDPYEQYF
TGCGCCAGCAGCCCCTTAGCGGGAGATCCCTACGAGCAGTACTTC
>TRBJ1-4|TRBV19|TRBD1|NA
CASSFGQGPTNEKLFF
TGTGCCAGTAGTTTCGGACAGGGCCCAACTAATGAAAAACTGTTTTTT
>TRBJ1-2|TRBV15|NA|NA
CATSRDQGRYGYTF
TGTGCCACCAGCAGAGATCAGGGTCGGTATGGCTACACCTTC
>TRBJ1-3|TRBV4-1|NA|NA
CASSPRPPGDLSGNTIYF
TGCGCCAGCAGTCCCCGCCCGCCTGGGGACCTCTCTGGAAACACCATATATTTT
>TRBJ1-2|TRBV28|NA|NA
CASSPTPNYGYTF
TGTGCCAGCAGTCCTACCCCTAACTATGGCTACACCTTC
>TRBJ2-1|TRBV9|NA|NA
CASSVAGKHYNEQFF
TGTGCCAGCAGCGTAGCAGGGAAACACTACAATGAGCAGTTCTTC
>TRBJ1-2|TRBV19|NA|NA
CASSSHPGRQGVNYGYTF
TGTGCCAGTAGTTCACATCCCGGAAGGCAAGGGGTGAACTATGGCTACACCTTC
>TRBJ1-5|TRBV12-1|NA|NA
CASSFAGNRLNQPQHF
TGTGCCAGCAGCTTTGCAGGTAATCGACTCAATCAGCCCCAGCATTTT
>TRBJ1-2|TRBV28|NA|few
CASGEYGYTF
TGTGCCAGCGGAGAGTATGGCTACACCTTC
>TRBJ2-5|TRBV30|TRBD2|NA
CAQRLAGTQETQYF
TGTGCCCAACGACTAGCGGGGACCCAAGAGACCCAGTACTTC
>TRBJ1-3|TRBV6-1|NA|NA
CASSEYGGSGNTIYF
TGTGCCAGCAGTGAATATGGGGGCTCTGGAAACACCATATATTTT
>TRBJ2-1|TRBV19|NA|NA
CASSIAPPSYNEQFF
TGTGCCAGTAGTATAGCTCCTCCCTCCTACAATGAGCAGTTCTTC
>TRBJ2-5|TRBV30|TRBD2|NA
CAWSTTSGVETQYF
TGTGCCTGGAGTACGACTAGCGGGGTGGAGACCCAGTACTTC
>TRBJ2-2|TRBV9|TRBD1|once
CASSVEDRTGELFF
TGTGCCAGCAGCGTAGAGGACAGGACCGGGGAGCTGTTTTTT
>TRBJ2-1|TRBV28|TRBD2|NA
CASRDTSGSGHEQFF
TGTGCCAGCAGGGACACTAGCGGGAGTGGCCATGAGCAGTTCTTC
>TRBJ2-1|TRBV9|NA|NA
CASSSPEVAVDYNEQFF
TGTGCCAGCAGCTCCCCGGAGGTAGCGGTGGACTACAATGAGCAGTTCTTC
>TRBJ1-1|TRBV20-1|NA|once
CSAGMDGAFF
TGCAGTGCTGGCATGGACGGAGCTTTCTTT
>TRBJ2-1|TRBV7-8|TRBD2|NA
CASSLGLAVSYNEQFF
TGTGCCAGCAGCTTAGGACTAGCGGTTTCCTACAATGAGCAGTTCTTC
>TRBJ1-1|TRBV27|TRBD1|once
CASSRDLRDRTSLGEEAFF
TGTGCCAGCAGCCGAGACCTTCGGGACAGGACATCGCTGGGGGAAGAAGCTTTCTTT
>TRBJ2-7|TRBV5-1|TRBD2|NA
CASSPGLAGYSSSYEQYF
TGCGCCAGCAGCCCGGGACTAGCGGGGTACTCCAGCTCCTACGAGCAGTACTTC
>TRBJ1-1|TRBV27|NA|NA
CASRPGRMNTEAFF
TGTGCCAGCAGACCGGGACGGATGAACACTGAAGCTTTCTTT